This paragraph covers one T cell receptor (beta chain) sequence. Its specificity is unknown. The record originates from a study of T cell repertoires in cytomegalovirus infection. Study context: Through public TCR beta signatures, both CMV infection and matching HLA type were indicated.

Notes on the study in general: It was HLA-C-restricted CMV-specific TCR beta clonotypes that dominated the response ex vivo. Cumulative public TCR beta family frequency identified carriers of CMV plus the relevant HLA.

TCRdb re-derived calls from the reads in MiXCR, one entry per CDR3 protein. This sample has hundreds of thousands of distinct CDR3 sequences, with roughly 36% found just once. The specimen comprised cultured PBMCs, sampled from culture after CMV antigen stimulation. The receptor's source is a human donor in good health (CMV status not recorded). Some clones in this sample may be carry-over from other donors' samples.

CDR3 DNA sequence: TGTGCCAGCAGTGAAGATCAGTTGATTAGCACAGATACGCAGTATTTT. As protein: CASSEDQLISTDTQYF. This chain connects TRBV6-1 to TRBJ2-3; D gene unclear. This CDR3 region has 16 residues. The V end lost 1 base, the J end lost 0 bases, and 11 bases lay between the germline ends. Per germline, CDR1 MNHNS and CDR2 SASEGT.